The source of this TCR beta chain is a study of blood T cell repertoires in COVID-19. The CDR3 is 14 residues long. With 3 bases removed from V and 6 bases from J, the gap between germline ends came to 13 bases. CDR1 SGHRS and CDR2 YFSETQ come from the germline V gene. Participants, roughly 18 to 90 years old, spanned some 23 US areas. A COVID-19 case had been met by exposed participants during the 2 weeks before study entry. Sequencing used immunoSEQ multiplex PCR; TCRdb keeps in-frame clones, though not all of them. The sample lists 250,000 to 300,000 clones; 80% to 90% were seen once. The TCR was taken from a woman aged 50 to 60 who had been exposed to COVID-19. The J gene is TRBJ2-1, the V gene TRBV5-1, with no clear D. Source material: PBMCs or T cells enriched from blood (not recorded which). In DNA form, the CDR3 reads TGCGCCAGCAGCTATGACCGTGGGCCCAATGAGCAGTTCTTC. It is translated as CASSYDRGPNEQFF.